This T cell receptor (beta chain) derives from a study of blood T cell repertoires in COVID-19. About the study: The United States, Italy and Spain supplied acute and convalescent COVID-19 samples. The analysed material was cDNA or gDNA that came from T cells, B-cell-depleted T cells, or PBMCs.

This clone was seen only a few times. Germline V lookup: CDR1 SGHAT, CDR2 FQDESV (reference sequence). The V gene end was trimmed by 3 bases and the J gene end by 0 bases; junction bases not matched to a gene: 4. There are 16 residues in the CDR3. Source study methods: Estimation of nucleated cell counts relied on the amplification of reference gene primers. TCRdb's copy holds only in-frame clones and misses some; the assay was immunoSEQ multiplex PCR. That table supplies the V and J calls and clone size; D and trimming were determined from the DNA. The table includes 80,000 to 90,000 clones, around 82% detected once.

The V gene is TRBV11-1, the J gene TRBJ2-3, with 9 bases matching TRBD2. This sequence was found in a woman older than 75 with acute or convalescent COVID-19. The specimen sequenced was peripheral blood. The CDR3 is CASSFSGGTSTDTQYF. DNA for the CDR3: TGTGCCAGCAGCTTTAGCGGGGGTACTAGCACAGATACGCAGTATTTT.